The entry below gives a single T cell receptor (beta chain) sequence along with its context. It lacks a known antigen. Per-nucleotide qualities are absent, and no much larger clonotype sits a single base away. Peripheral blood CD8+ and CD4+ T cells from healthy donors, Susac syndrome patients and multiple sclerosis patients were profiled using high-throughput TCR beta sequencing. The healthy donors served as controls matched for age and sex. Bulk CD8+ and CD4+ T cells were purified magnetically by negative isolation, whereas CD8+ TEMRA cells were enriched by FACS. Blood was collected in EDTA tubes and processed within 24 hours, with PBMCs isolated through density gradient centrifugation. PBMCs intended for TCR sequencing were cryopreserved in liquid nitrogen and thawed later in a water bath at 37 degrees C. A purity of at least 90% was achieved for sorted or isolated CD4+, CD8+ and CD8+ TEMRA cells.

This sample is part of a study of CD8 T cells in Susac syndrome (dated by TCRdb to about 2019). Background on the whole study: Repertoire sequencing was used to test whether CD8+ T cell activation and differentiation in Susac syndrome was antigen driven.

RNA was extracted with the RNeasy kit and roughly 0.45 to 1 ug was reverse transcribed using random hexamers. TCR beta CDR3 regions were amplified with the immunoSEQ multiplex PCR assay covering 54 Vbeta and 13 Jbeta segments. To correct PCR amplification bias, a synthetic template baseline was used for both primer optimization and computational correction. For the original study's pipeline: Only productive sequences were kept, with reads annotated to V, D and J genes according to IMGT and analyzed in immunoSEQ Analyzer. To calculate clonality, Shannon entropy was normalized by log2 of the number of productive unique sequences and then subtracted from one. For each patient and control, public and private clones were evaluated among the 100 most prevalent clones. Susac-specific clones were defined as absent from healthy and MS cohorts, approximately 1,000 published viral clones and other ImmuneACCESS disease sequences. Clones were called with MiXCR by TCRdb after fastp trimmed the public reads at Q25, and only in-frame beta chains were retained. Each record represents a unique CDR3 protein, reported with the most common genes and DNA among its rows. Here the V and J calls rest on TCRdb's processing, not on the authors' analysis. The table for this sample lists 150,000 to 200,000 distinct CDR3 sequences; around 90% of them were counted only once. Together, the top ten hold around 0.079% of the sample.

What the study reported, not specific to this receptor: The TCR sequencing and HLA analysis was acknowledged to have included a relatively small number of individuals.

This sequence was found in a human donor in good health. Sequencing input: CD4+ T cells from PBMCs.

Here the CDR3 is given as CASSLPGQIDEQYF. The nucleotides are TGTGCCAGCAGCCTTCCGGGACAGATCGACGAGCAGTACTTC. The V and J genes are TRBV3-1 and TRBJ2-7, and TRBD1 matches 7 of the central bases. Inclusive of the bounding cysteine and phenylalanine, the CDR3 is 14 residues long. Just the 42-base CDR3 DNA is kept, in frame starting at base 1. Based on the germline V gene (reference sequence), the CDR1 and CDR2 sequences are LGHDT and YNNKEL. For this chain, trimming is 4 bases at the V end and 5 bases at the J end, and the number of junction bases without a gene match is 8.